Below, 20 T cell receptor beta chains from the same sample are listed, as sequenced in a study of CD8+ T cells in alopecia areata (dated by TCRdb to 2016 to 2019). The intended sense of this specimen's time point label: around 28 days on oral tofacitinib. The treatment or condition label of this sample denotes: oral pan-JAK inhibitor, 5-10 mg twice daily. Library preparation was by the immunoSEQ multiplex PCR assay. For TCR sequencing, RNA was extracted from every sample and reverse transcribed into cDNA to serve as template. TCRdb obtained this table from immuneACCESS and retained in-frame rearrangements with V and J assigned. These tables miss some clones; where compared with another copy, unresolved V genes account for less than half of the shortfall, and the remainder is unexplained. Counted in this sample were some 150,000 clones; less than 70% of them appeared once. Of the sample, approximately 16% falls within the top ten clones.

The sequenced sample was CD8+ T cells sorted from blood, obtained at week 4, from a patient treated with tofacitinib. The receptors here all came from a human donor with alopecia areata.

The chain joins TRBV5-6 to TRBJ1-1; D unclear. Germline V gives CDR1 SGHDT, CDR2 YYEEEE. Trimming took 0 bases from V and 7 from J, leaving 7 bases between them. This CDR3 comprises 12 residues. CDR3: CASSLGVVEAFF. For the CDR3, the DNA is TGTGCCAGCAGCTTGGGTGTGGTTGAAGCTTTCTTT.

This clone was counted a few times. The chain couples TRBV30 to TRBJ1-1; tentatively, D is TRBD1 (5 bases). Germline V lookup: CDR1 GTSNPN, CDR2 SVGIG (reference sequence). Trimming pared 5 bases from V and 6 bases from J, leaving 16 bases between. The CDR3 runs 13 residues. In nucleotides, the CDR3 is TGTGCCTGGGACGCTCTCCGGGGCGCTGAAGCTTTCTTT. It specifies CAWDALRGAEAFF.

This clone was counted only a few times. The J gene is TRBJ2-7, the V gene TRBV29-1, with 10 bases aligning to TRBD1. Germline loops: CDR1 SQVTM, CDR2 ANQGSEA. Trimming took 6 bases from V and 3 from J; bases not matched to a gene: 5. CDR3 length: 13 residues. This chain's CDR3 is CSVPGDRGYEQYF. CDR3 sequence (DNA): TGCAGCGTCCCGGGGGACAGGGGCTACGAGCAGTACTTC.

The genes are TRBV13 and TRBJ1-1; no clear D. CDR3 length: 14 residues. V was clipped by 0 bases and J by 4 bases, with 9 bases between them. CDR1 is PRHDT, CDR2 FYEKMQ, per germline (reference sequence). The CDR3 region is CASSLGQRGTEAFF. In DNA, the CDR3 is TGTGCCAGCAGCTTAGGGCAGCGAGGCACTGAAGCTTTCTTT.

This clone occurred a few times. The V gene is TRBV5-8, the J gene TRBJ1-4; D is undetermined. Trimming removed 0 bases at V and 8 bases at J, with 8 bases between. The CDR3 sequence is 13 residues long. Germline V CDR1 and CDR2: SGHTS, YDEGEE. The CDR3 sequence is CASSLGVPEKLFF. The DNA of the CDR3 is TGTGCCAGCAGCTTGGGAGTGCCGGAAAAACTGTTTTTT.

The J gene is TRBJ2-3, the V gene TRBV30; D is uncertain. The CDR3 consists of 10 residues. Germline-derived CDR1 and CDR2 are GTSNPN and SVGIG (reference sequence). V was shortened by 1 base and J by 5 bases, with 1 base between the two germline ends. CDR3 sequence reads: CAWSGDTQYF. The CDR3 DNA follows: TGTGCCTGGAGTGGAGATACGCAGTATTTT.

This clone was picked up a small number of times. The rearrangement links TRBV5-6 to TRBJ2-1; 9 nucleotides line up with TRBD2. J lost 8 bases, V lost 0 bases, and 6 bases had no gene match. The CDR3 covers 15 residues. Germline assignment: CDR1 SGHDT and CDR2 YYEEEE. CDR3 coding DNA: TGTGCCAGCAGCTTGGCTAGCGGGGTTGCGGATGAGCAGTTCTTC. This translates into CASSLASGVADEQFF. Filled out from reference TRBV5-6 and TRBJ2-1, the complete variable domain reads DAGVTQSPTHLIKTRGQQVTLRCSPKSGHDTVSWYQQALGQGPQFIFQYYEEEERQRGNFPDRFSGHQFPNYSSELNVNALLLGDSALYLCASSLASGVADEQFFGPGTRLTVL.

The chain couples TRBV5-1 to TRBJ2-5; D tentatively reads TRBD1 or TRBD2 (6 bases each). Trimming took 0 bases from V and 1 from J, leaving 10 bases between them. The CDR3 loop spans 15 amino acids. Germline-derived CDR1 and CDR2 are SGHRS and YFSETQ. CDR3 DNA sequence: TGCGCCAGCAGCTTGGAGGGGGGCCTCCAAGAGACCCAGTACTTC. This codes for CASSLEGGLQETQYF.

The gene calls are TRBV2 and TRBJ2-3; 8 positions match TRBD2. Germline values: CDR1 SNHLY, CDR2 FYNNEI. The CDR3 covers 14 residues. The V and J ends lost 11 bases and 1 base, in that order; junction bases with no gene match: 8. CDR3 loop: CAWGLAGRTDTQYF. CDR3 sequence (DNA): TGTGCCTGGGGGTTAGCGGGGCGCACAGATACGCAGTATTTT.

The J gene is TRBJ2-1, the V gene TRBV2; no firm D call. V was trimmed by 3 bases and J by 5 bases, leaving 8 bases between them. Looked up from germline, CDR1 is SNHLY and CDR2 is FYNNEI. CDR3 length: 13 amino acids. The CDR3 loop is CASSDWSHNEQFF. CDR3 sequence (DNA): TGTGCCAGCAGTGATTGGTCACACAATGAGCAGTTCTTC.

The sample holds a few counts of this clone. The chain combines TRBV5-4 with TRBJ1-2, with TRBD1 identical over 7 bases. The trim removed 0 bases at V and 3 bases at J, leaving 11 bases unmatched. The CDR3 extends over 17 amino acids. Germline V gene sequence: CDR1 SGHNT, CDR2 YYREEE (reference sequence). The CDR3 nucleotides read TGTGCCAGCAGCTTGGACGCGGGGACAGCTTATTACTATGGCTACACCTTC. It is translated as CASSLDAGTAYYYGYTF.

The chain employs TRBV9 and TRBJ2-1; D remains ambiguous. CDR3 size: 13 residues. Trimming took off 0 bases at V and 2 bases at J, with 3 bases between the two ends. Germline V gives CDR1 SGDLS, CDR2 YYNGEE. The CDR3 DNA is TGTGCCAGCAGCGTAGGTACCTACAATGAGCAGTTCTTC. Its protein is CASSVGTYNEQFF.

Only a few counts were recorded for this clone. The gene calls are TRBV27 and TRBJ1-5; 9 positions agree with TRBD1. CDR1 and CDR2 from the germline V gene are MNHEY and SMNVEV (reference sequence). The V gene end was trimmed by 6 bases and the J gene end by 6 bases; junction bases not matched to a gene: 6. There are 14 residues in the CDR3. DNA of the CDR3: TGTGCCAGCAGAACAGGGGGCGCGGGTCAGCCCCAGCATTTT. Translated, it gives CASRTGGAGQPQHF.

This clone has just a few counts. J is TRBJ2-1 and V is TRBV7-9; possible D gene TRBD2, 6 bases. The CDR3 is made up of 14 amino acids. V shed 4 bases and J shed 4 bases, with 11 bases lying between them. Germline CDR1 and CDR2: SEHNR and FQNEAQ (reference sequence). The CDR3: CASSSVAVYNEQFF. CDR3 sequence (DNA): TGTGCCAGCAGCTCCGTAGCGGTTTACAATGAGCAGTTCTTC. Combining the CDR3 with reference TRBV7-9 and TRBJ2-1 gives the whole variable domain DTGVSQNPRHKITKRGQNVTFRCDPISEHNRLYWYRQTLGQGPEFLTYFQNEAQLEKSRLLSDRFSAERPKGSFSTLEIQRTEQGDSAMYLCASSSVAVYNEQFFGPGTRLTVL.

The sample holds a few counts of this clone. This rearrangement joins TRBV7-6 to TRBJ2-7, with D possibly TRBD2 on 6 matching bases. This CDR3 is built from 15 residues. The V end was cut by 1 base, the J end by 4 bases, with 14 bases between. Germline V gene data show CDR1 as SGHVS and CDR2 as FNYEAQ. CDR3 amino acids: CASSLGTGDLYEQYF. The CDR3 nucleotides read TGTGCCAGCAGCTTAGGTACGGGGGATTTGTACGAGCAGTACTTC.

The chain uses TRBV27 and TRBJ2-1; 10 nucleotides align to TRBD1. Germline loops: CDR1 MNHEY, CDR2 SMNVEV (reference sequence). With 5 bases clipped from V and 7 bases from J, the junction kept 8 bases outside the gene matches. There are 15 residues in the CDR3. CDR3 bases: TGTGCCAGCAGTCCAAGAGGGGGACAGGGGAATGAGCAGTTCTTC. This sequence encodes CASSPRGGQGNEQFF.

The J gene is TRBJ2-7, the V gene TRBV4-2, with a tentative D call TRBD1 (6 bases). Germline V gene data show CDR1 as LGHNA and CDR2 as YNFKEQ. V was trimmed by 0 bases and J by 8 bases, leaving 26 bases between them. The CDR3 has 18 residues. CDR3 region: CASSQDIGWDKPSTKQYF. The CDR3 DNA reads TGTGCCAGCAGCCAAGATATAGGGTGGGACAAACCTTCTACGAAGCAGTACTTC.

The rearrangement uses TRBV7-9 and TRBJ2-1; D remains unclear. Trimming shortened V by 7 bases and J by 2 bases, and 15 bases separated the two germline ends. CDR1 is SEHNR and CDR2 is FQNEAQ in the germline V gene (reference sequence). The CDR3 is 15 residues long. The CDR3 DNA follows: TGTGCCAGCAACCGACTTTCCATGGCCTACAATGAGCAGTTCTTC. It encodes CASNRLSMAYNEQFF.

Remarks on this clone: A much larger clonotype is one base distant, so this may be a read error. The chain joins TRBV13 to TRBJ1-1; D unclear. CDR1 PRHDT and CDR2 FYEKMQ come from the germline V gene (reference sequence). The CDR3 extends over 13 amino acids. Trimming took off 0 bases at V and 1 base at J, with 3 bases between the two ends. The CDR3 nucleotides are TGTGCCAGCAGCTTAGGGGGGAACACTGAAGCTTTCTTT. Protein product: CASSLGGNTEAFF.

The chain links TRBV5-6 to TRBJ1-1; D might be TRBD1 (5 bases). Trimming cost V 0 bases and J 5 bases, with 14 bases left between them. The germline gives CDR1 SGHDT, CDR2 YYEEEE. The CDR3 runs to 15 residues. DNA for the CDR3: TGTGCCAGCAGCTTGGAGGTGGGGGTCAAGACTGAAGCTTTCTTT. It encodes CASSLEVGVKTEAFF.